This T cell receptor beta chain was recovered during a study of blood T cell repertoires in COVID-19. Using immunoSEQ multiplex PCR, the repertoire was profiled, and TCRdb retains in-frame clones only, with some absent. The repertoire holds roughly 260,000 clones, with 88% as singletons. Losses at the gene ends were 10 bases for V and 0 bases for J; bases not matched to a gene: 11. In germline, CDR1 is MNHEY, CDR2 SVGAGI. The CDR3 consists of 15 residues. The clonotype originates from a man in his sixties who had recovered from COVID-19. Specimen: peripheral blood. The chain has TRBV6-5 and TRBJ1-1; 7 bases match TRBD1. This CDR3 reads CATRPFGQVNTEAFF. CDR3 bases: TGTGCCACCCGACCGTTTGGACAGGTGAACACTGAAGCTTTCTTT.